A selection of T cell receptor beta chains follows, all from one sample in a study of response to subunit inactivated influenza vaccine. TCRdb re-called the RT-PCR reads with MiXCR, one entry per CDR3 protein. The repertoire holds hundreds of thousands of distinct CDR3 sequences, with less than 20% as singletons. The sample here was PBMCs from blood, taken less than 6 days after vaccination. The receptors come from a man aged 50 to 60 who received an inactivated influenza vaccine. Both conserved end residues are part of each CDR3. The order of the fields is clone size, D gene, J gene, V gene, CDR3 protein, CDR3 DNA. The D gene is left open where the match is weak. Clone sizes are given selectively: once, few, many, or a class where the clone is expanded.

few	TRBD1	TRBJ2-7	TRBV4-1	CASSPRDRSASYEQYF	TGCGCCAGCAGCCCCAGGGACAGATCAGCGAGCTACGAGCAGTACTTC
NA	TRBD1	TRBJ2-1	TRBV10-3	CAISESSGQGRHEQFF	TGTGCCATCAGTGAGTCTTCGGGACAGGGTCGTCATGAGCAGTTCTTC
few	NA	TRBJ2-2	TRBV5-1	CASSLPRGTGELFF	TGCGCCAGCAGCTTGCCGAGGGGCACCGGGGAGCTGTTTTTT
few	TRBD1	TRBJ1-2	TRBV5-1	CASSLAGTGVLANYGYTF	TGCGCCAGCAGCTTGGCCGGGACAGGGGTCCTCGCTAACTATGGCTACACCTTC
many	NA	TRBJ2-3	TRBV29-1	CSAGDTPGYTQYF	TGCAGCGCAGGAGATACCCCTGGATATACGCAGTATTTT
few	NA	TRBJ2-3	TRBV20-1	CSANTGNSDTQYF	TGCAGTGCTAATACGGGAAACTCAGATACGCAGTATTTT
few	NA	TRBJ1-1	TRBV7-9	CASSLEQVNTEAFF	TGTGCCAGCAGCTTAGAACAGGTGAACACTGAAGCTTTCTTT
NA	NA	TRBJ1-5	TRBV19	CASAISRGNQPQHF	TGTGCCAGTGCCATCTCGAGGGGCAATCAGCCCCAGCATTTT
few	NA	TRBJ1-3	TRBV5-5	CASLRDLSGNTIYF	TGTGCCAGCCTCAGGGATCTCTCTGGAAACACCATATATTTT
many	NA	TRBJ1-2	TRBV5-6	CASSLAGANYGYTF	TGTGCCAGCAGTTTAGCAGGGGCGAACTATGGCTACACCTTC
NA	NA	TRBJ2-2	TRBV29-1	CSVEDPGRTGELFF	TGCAGCGTTGAAGATCCCGGGCGCACCGGGGAGCTGTTTTTT
few	NA	TRBJ2-2	TRBV6-1	CASSTPSRSSGELFF	TGTGCCAGCAGTACCCCCTCAAGGAGTTCCGGGGAGCTGTTTTTT
NA	TRBD2	TRBJ2-1	TRBV12-3/TRBV12-4	CASSPRTSGSARQFF	TGTGCCAGCTCACCCCGGACTAGCGGGAGTGCCCGGCAGTTCTTC
NA	NA	TRBJ2-7	TRBV30	CAWSPLGKSSYEQYF	TGTGCCTGGAGCCCGCTTGGCAAATCCTCCTACGAGCAGTACTTC
few	TRBD2	TRBJ2-7	TRBV7-2	CASRSPPRTSGGGEQYF	TGTGCCAGCAGGTCCCCTCCGCGAACTAGCGGGGGGGGCGAGCAGTACTTC
few	TRBD1	TRBJ2-7	TRBV20-1	CSASRDREFLASYEQYF	TGCAGTGCTAGCCGGGACAGGGAGTTCCTTGCCTCCTACGAGCAGTACTTC
NA	NA	TRBJ2-6	TRBV7-2	CASSLATGGRFSGANVLTF	TGTGCCAGCAGCTTAGCCACAGGAGGACGCTTTTCTGGGGCCAACGTCCTGACTTTC
NA	TRBD2	TRBJ2-1	TRBV12-5	CASGSVLGTSGVDEQFF	TGTGCTAGTGGTTCGGTACTCGGGACTAGCGGTGTCGATGAGCAGTTCTTC
NA	TRBD1	TRBJ2-3	TRBV7-2	CASSFGTGDTQYF	TGTGCCAGCAGCTTCGGGACAGGAGATACGCAGTATTTT
NA	NA	TRBJ2-5	TRBV20-1	CSASSGAKIQETQYF	TGCAGTGCTAGTTCAGGGGCCAAAATACAAGAGACCCAGTACTTC
NA	NA	TRBJ2-7	TRBV27	CASSRTAAYEQYF	TGTGCCAGCAGCAGGACAGCTGCCTACGAGCAGTACTTC
few	NA	TRBJ1-5	TRBV11-2	CASSDTGSNQPQHF	TGTGCCAGCAGCGACACAGGTAGCAATCAGCCCCAGCATTTT
NA	NA	TRBJ2-5	TRBV5-1	CASSLVGSVETQYF	TGCGCCAGCAGCTTGGTTGGCAGCGTAGAGACCCAGTACTTC
NA	TRBD2	TRBJ2-3	TRBV4-2	CASSPGTSGNTQYF	TGTGCCAGCAGCCCGGGGACTAGCGGGAATACGCAGTATTTT
few	NA	TRBJ2-1	TRBV7-9	CASSWGSLRRAYNEQFF	TGTGCCAGCAGCTGGGGTAGCCTAAGAAGGGCCTACAATGAGCAGTTCTTC
NA	NA	TRBJ2-2	TRBV11-2	CASSLEFRAGELFF	TGTGCCAGCAGCTTAGAGTTCCGAGCCGGGGAGCTGTTTTTT
few	TRBD2	TRBJ2-1	TRBV10-3	CAISDGIAGGIRNEQFF	TGTGCCATCAGTGATGGGATAGCGGGGGGTATACGCAATGAGCAGTTCTTC
many	NA	TRBJ1-5	TRBV7-9	CASRTRPGNQPQHF	TGTGCCAGCAGGACGCGTCCGGGCAATCAGCCCCAGCATTTT
many	TRBD2	TRBJ2-3	TRBV3-1	CASSRTSRTDTQYF	TGTGCCAGCAGCCGGACTAGCCGCACAGATACGCAGTATTTT
few	TRBD2	TRBJ2-1	TRBV20-1	CSASISGGLAGANEQFF	TGCAGTGCTAGCATCTCGGGGGGGCTAGCGGGCGCCAATGAGCAGTTCTTC
few	TRBD2	TRBJ2-1	TRBV5-1	CASSRGLAGGRWNEQFF	TGCGCCAGCAGCCGAGGACTAGCGGGGGGCCGGTGGAATGAGCAGTTCTTC